These 6 T cell receptor beta chains originate from one sample sequenced in a study of blood T cell repertoires in COVID-19. Profiled with immunoSEQ multiplex PCR; TCRdb holds only in-frame clones, not every one. The data contain about 250,000 clones, 84% of them singletons. The sequenced sample was peripheral blood. The receptors were gathered from a man aged 45 to 65 with acute or convalescent COVID-19.

This chain joins TRBV6-5 and TRBJ1-5, with 11 positions matching TRBD1. From germline, CDR1 is MNHEY and CDR2 SVGAGI. Trimming removed 6 bases from V and 6 bases from J; junction bases left unmatched: 7. The length of the CDR3 is 15 residues. The CDR3 reads CASRRTGGQSQPQHF. In DNA form, the CDR3 reads TGTGCCAGCAGGCGGACAGGGGGCCAAAGTCAGCCCCAGCATTTT.

The chain recombines TRBV18 with TRBJ1-2; D is possibly TRBD1 (6 bases). CDR1 KGHSH and CDR2 LQKENI come from the germline V gene. V gave up 0 bases and J gave up 8 bases, with 19 bases separating them. CDR3 length: 16 amino acids. This CDR3 reads CASSPPDQGIGLGYTF. The CDR3 DNA follows: TGTGCCAGCTCACCACCGGACCAGGGGATAGGTCTCGGCTACACCTTC.

The chain uses TRBV19 and TRBJ2-1; 7 positions match TRBD1. This CDR3 region has 15 residues. The germline V gene encodes CDR1 LNHDA and CDR2 SQIVND (reference sequence). J gave up 4 bases and V 1 base, and 4 bases lay outside the gene matches. The chain's CDR3 is CASSIGDSVYNEQFF. The CDR3, as DNA: TGTGCCAGTAGTATAGGGGACAGCGTTTACAATGAGCAGTTCTTC. The full variable domain, completed using reference TRBV19 and TRBJ2-1, is DGGITQSPKYLFRKEGQNVTLSCEQNLNHDAMYWYRQDPGQGLRLIYYSQIVNDFQKGDIAEGYSVSREKKESFPLTVTSAQKNPTAFYLCASSIGDSVYNEQFFGPGTRLTVL.

This rearrangement joins TRBV2 to TRBJ2-3, with D unclear. V lost 5 bases, J lost 1 base, and 10 bases lay in between. The CDR3 has 14 residues. The germline V gene encodes CDR1 SNHLY and CDR2 FYNNEI. The CDR3 region is CASSQGQGTDTQYF. The CDR3 region has the DNA TGTGCCAGCAGTCAAGGGCAGGGCACAGATACGCAGTATTTT.

A word on this clone: Other nucleotide sequences from this sample produce the same CDR3. The CDR3 sequence: CASSSSGTSTDTQYF. CDR3 DNA sequence: TGCGCCAGCAGCTCATCCGGGACAAGCACAGATACGCAGTATTTT. This chain joins TRBV5-1 and TRBJ2-3, with D tentatively TRBD1 (6 bases). This CDR3 is 15 amino acids long. The V gene's germline CDR1 is SGHRS and CDR2 YFSETQ. Trimming took 3 bases from V and 0 from J, leaving 11 bases between them.

This chain uses TRBV6-1 with TRBJ2-5; the match to TRBD2 covers 9 bases. This CDR3 comprises 15 residues. V trimming: 5 bases; J trimming: 5 bases; junction bases outside the gene matches: 9. The germline CDR1 and CDR2 sequences are MNHNS and SASEGT. The CDR3 here is CASSPLAGGVETQYF. The CDR3 DNA reads TGTGCCAGCAGTCCTTTGGCGGGAGGGGTGGAGACCCAGTACTTC.